The entry that follows covers one T cell receptor beta chain sequence. Germline CDR1 and CDR2: GTSNPN and SVGIG (reference sequence). The CDR3 loop spans 13 amino acids. Losses at the gene ends were 6 bases for V and 7 bases for J; bases not matched to a gene: 11. This sample is part of a study of blood T cell repertoires in COVID-19. TCRdb's table, derived via immunoSEQ multiplex PCR, lists solely in-frame clones and lacks some. The sample has tens of thousands of clones; approximately 80% are singletons. The specimen was peripheral blood. The rearrangement uses TRBV30 and TRBJ2-7; 8 bases fit TRBD2. The source is a man younger than 45 with COVID-19, enrolled during active disease. In nucleotides, the CDR3 is TGTGCCTGCTCAAGCGGGAGTCAATGGGAGCAGTACTTC. Translated: CACSSGSQWEQYF.